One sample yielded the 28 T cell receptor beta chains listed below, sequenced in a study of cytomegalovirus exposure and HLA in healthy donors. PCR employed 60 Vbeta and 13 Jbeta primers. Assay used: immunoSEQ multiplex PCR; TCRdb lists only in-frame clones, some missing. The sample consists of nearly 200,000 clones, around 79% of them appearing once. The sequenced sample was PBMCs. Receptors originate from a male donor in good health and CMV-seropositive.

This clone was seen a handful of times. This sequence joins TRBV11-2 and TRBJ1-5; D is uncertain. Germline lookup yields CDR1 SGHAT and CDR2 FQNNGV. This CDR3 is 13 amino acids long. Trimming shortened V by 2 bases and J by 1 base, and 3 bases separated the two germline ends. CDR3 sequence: CASSLLSNQPQHF. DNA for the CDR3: TGTGCCAGCAGCTTACTAAGCAATCAGCCCCAGCATTTT.

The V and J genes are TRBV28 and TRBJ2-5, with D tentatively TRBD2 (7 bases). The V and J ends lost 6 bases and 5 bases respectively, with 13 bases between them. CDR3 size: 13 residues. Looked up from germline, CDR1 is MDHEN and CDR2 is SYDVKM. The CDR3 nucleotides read TGTGCCAGCAGAAGGGGGGGGCGGGAGACCCAGTACTTC. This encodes CASRRGGRETQYF. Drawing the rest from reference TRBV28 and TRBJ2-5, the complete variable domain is DVKVTQSSRYLVKRTGEKVFLECVQDMDHENMFWYRQDPGLGLRLIYFSYDVKMKEKGDIPEGYSVSREKKERFSLILESASTNQTSMYLCASRRGGRETQYFGPGTRLLVL.

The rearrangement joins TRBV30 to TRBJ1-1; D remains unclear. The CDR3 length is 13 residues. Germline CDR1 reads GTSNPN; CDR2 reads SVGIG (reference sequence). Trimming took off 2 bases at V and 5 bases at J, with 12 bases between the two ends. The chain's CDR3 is CAWSPGRETEAFF. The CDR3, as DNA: TGTGCCTGGAGTCCCGGGAGGGAGACTGAAGCTTTCTTT.

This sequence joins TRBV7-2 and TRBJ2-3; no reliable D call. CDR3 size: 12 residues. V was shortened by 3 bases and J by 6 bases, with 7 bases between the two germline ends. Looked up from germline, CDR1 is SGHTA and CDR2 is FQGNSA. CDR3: CASSLSRDTQYF. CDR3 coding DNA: TGTGCCAGCAGCTTGTCCAGGGATACGCAGTATTTT.

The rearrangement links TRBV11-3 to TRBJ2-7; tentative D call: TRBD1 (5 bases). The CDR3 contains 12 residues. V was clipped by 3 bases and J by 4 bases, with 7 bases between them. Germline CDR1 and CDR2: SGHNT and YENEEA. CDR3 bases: TGTGCCAGCAGCTTGAAGGGGTACGAGCAGTACTTC. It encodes CASSLKGYEQYF.

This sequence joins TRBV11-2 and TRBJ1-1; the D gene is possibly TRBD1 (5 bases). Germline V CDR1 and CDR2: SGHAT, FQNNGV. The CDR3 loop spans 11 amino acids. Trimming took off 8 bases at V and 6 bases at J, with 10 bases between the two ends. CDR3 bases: TGTGCCAGCGCTATGGGGCCTGAAGCTTTCTTT. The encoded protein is CASAMGPEAFF.

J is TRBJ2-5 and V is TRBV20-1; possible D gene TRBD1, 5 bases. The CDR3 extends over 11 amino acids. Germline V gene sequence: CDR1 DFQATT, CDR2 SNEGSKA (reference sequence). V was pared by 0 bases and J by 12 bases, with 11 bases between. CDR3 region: CSARDRDSKYF. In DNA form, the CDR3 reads TGCAGTGCTAGAGATCGAGACAGCAAGTACTTC.

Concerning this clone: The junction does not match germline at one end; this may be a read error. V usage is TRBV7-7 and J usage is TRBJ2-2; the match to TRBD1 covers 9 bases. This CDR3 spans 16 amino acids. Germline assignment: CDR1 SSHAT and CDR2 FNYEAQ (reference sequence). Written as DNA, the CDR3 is TGTGCTAGCAGCTTAACGACAGGGGGTGGGACCGGGGAGCTGTTTTTT. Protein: CASSLTTGGGTGELFF. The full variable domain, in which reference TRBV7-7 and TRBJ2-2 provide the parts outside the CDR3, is GAGVSQSPRYKVTKRGQDVTLRCDPISSHATLYWYQQALGQGPEFLTYFNYEAQPDKSGLPSDRFSAERPEGSISTLTIQRTEQRDSAMYRCASSLTTGGGTGELFFGEGSRLTVL.

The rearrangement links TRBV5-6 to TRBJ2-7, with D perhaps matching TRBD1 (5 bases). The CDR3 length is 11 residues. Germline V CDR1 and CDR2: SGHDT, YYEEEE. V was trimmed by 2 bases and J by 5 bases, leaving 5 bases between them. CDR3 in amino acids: CASSLQDEQYF. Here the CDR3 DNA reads TGTGCCAGCAGCTTACAGGACGAGCAGTACTTC.

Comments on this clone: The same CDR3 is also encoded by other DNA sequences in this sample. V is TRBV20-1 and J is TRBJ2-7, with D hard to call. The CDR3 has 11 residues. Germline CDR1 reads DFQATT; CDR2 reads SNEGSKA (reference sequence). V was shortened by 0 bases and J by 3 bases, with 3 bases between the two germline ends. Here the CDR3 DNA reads TGCAGTGCTAGAGATAACTACGAGCAGTACTTC. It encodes CSARDNYEQYF.

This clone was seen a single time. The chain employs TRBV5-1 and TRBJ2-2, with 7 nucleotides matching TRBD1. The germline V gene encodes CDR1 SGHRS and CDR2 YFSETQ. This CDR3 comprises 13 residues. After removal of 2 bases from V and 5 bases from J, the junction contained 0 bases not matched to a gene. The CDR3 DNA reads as TGCGCCAGCAGCTTACAGGGGACCGGGGAGCTGTTTTTT. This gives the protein CASSLQGTGELFF.

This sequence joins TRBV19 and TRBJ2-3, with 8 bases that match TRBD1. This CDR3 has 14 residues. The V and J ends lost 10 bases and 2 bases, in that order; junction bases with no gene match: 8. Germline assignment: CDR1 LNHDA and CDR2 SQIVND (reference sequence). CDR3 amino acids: CATSWDRLTDTQYF. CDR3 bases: TGTGCCACCTCTTGGGACAGGCTCACAGATACGCAGTATTTT.

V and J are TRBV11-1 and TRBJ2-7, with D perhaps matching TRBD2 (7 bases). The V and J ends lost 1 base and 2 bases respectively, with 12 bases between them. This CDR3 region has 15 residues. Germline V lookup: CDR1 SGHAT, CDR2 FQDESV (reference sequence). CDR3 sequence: CASSLVRGAPYEQYF. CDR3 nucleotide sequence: TGTGCCAGCAGCTTAGTTCGGGGGGCCCCCTACGAGCAGTACTTC. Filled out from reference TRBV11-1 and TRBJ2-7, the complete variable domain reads EAEVAQSPRYKITEKSQAVAFWCDPISGHATLYWYRQILGQGPELLVQFQDESVVDDSQLPKDRFSAERLKGVDSTLKIQPAELGDSAMYLCASSLVRGAPYEQYFGPGTRLTVT.

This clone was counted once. The DNA for the CDR3 is TGTGCCAGCAGCTCCGACAGGGTCGGCTACACCTTC. This codes for CASSSDRVGYTF. The V and J genes are TRBV7-2 and TRBJ1-2; 7 positions agree with TRBD1. Germline CDR1 SGHTA, CDR2 FQGNSA. The CDR3 extends over 12 amino acids. V trimming: 4 bases; J trimming: 8 bases; junction bases outside the gene matches: 4.

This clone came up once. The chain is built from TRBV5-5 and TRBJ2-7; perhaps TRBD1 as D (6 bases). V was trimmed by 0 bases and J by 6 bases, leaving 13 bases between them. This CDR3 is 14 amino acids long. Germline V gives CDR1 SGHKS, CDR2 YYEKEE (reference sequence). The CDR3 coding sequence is TGTGCCAGCAGCTTGGAACAGGGTGTTCGCGAGCAGTACTTC. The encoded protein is CASSLEQGVREQYF.

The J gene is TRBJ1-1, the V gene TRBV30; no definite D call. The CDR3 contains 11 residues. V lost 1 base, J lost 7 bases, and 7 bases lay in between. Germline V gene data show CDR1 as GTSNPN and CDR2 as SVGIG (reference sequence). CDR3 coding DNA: TGTGCCTGGAGTGATCGGGGTGAAGCTTTCTTT. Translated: CAWSDRGEAFF.

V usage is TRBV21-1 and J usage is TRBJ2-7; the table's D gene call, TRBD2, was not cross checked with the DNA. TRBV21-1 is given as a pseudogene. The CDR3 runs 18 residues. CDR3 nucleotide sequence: TGTGCCAGCAGCAGAAGGGAGGCCTGGAGGGAGAGGACCTACGAGCAGTACTTC. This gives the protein CASSRREAWRERTYEQYF.

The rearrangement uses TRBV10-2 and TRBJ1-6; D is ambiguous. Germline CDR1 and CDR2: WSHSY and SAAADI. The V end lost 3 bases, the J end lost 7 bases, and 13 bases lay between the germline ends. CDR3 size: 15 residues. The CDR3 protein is CASSEDVQRNSPLHF. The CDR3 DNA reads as TGCGCCAGCAGTGAAGACGTACAGCGGAATTCACCCCTCCACTTT.

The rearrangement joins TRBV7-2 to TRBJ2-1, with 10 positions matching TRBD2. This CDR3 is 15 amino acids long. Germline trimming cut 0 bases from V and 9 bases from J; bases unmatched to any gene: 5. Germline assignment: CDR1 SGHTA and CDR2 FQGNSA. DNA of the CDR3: TGTGCCAGCAGCTTAGCAGCGGGAGGGCGTACTGAGCAGTTCTTC. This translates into CASSLAAGGRTEQFF.

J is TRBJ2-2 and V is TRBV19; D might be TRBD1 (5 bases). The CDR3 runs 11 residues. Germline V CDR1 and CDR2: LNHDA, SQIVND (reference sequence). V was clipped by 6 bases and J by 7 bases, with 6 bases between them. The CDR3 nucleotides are TGTGCCAGTAGAGACAGCGGGGAGCTGTTTTTT. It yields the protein CASRDSGELFF. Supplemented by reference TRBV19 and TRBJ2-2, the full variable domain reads DGGITQSPKYLFRKEGQNVTLSCEQNLNHDAMYWYRQDPGQGLRLIYYSQIVNDFQKGDIAEGYSVSREKKESFPLTVTSAQKNPTAFYLCASRDSGELFFGEGSRLTVL.

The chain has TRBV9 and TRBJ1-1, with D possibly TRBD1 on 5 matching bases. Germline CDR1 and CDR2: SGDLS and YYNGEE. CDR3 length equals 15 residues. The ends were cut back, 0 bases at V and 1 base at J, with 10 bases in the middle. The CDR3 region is CASSVATGGNTEAFF. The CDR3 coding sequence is TGTGCCAGCAGCGTAGCGACCGGGGGGAACACTGAAGCTTTCTTT.

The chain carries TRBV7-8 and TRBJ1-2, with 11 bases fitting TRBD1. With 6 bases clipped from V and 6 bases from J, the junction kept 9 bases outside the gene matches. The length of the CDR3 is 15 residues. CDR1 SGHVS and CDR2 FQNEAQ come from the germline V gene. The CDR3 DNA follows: TGTGCCAGCAGGCGTCCCGGGACAGGGGGACATGGCTACACCTTC. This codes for CASRRPGTGGHGYTF. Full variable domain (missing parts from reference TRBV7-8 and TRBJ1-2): GAGVSQSPRYKVAKRGQDVALRCDPISGHVSLFWYQQALGQGPEFLTYFQNEAQLDKSGLPSDRFFAERPEGSVSTLKIQRTQQEDSAVYLCASRRPGTGGHGYTFGSGTRLTVV.

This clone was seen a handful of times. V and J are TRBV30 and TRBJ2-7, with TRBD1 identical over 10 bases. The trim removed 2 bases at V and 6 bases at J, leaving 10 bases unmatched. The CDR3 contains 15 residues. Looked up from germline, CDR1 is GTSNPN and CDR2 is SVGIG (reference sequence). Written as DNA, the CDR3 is TGTGCCTGGAGTCCCCGGACAGGGGGTAGGTCCGAGCAGTACTTC. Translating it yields CAWSPRTGGRSEQYF.

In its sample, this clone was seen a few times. The CDR3 region has the DNA TGTGCCAGCAGTTTGGCAGGAACCTACGAGCAGTACTTC. This translates into CASSLAGTYEQYF. The J gene is TRBJ2-7, the V gene TRBV27; D is ambiguous. Trimming left V 3 bases short and J 2 bases short, with 8 bases between. Germline V lookup: CDR1 MNHEY, CDR2 SMNVEV (reference sequence). The CDR3 is 13 amino acids.

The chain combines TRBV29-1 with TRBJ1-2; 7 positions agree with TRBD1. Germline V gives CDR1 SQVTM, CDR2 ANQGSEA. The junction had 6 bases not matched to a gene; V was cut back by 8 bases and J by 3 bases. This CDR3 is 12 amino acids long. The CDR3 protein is CSTDGTDYGYTF. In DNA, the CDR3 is TGCAGCACCGACGGGACAGACTATGGCTACACCTTC.

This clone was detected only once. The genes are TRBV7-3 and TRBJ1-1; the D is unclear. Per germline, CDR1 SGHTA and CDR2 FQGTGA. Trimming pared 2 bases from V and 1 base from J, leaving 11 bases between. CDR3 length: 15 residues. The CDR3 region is CASSLAGWGNTEAFF. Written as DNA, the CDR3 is TGTGCCAGCAGCTTAGCGGGCTGGGGGAACACTGAAGCTTTCTTT.

CDR3 nucleotide sequence: TGCAGCGTTGATTATAGGGGGAAGACATTATGTCAGCCCCAGCATTTT. It codes for CSVDYRGKTLCQPQHF. The rearrangement uses TRBV29-1 and TRBJ1-5; possibly TRBD1 for D (6 bases). Trimming stripped 3 bases from V and 6 bases from J, with 21 bases between. The germline CDR1 and CDR2 sequences are SQVTM and ANQGSEA. The CDR3 has 16 amino acids. Full variable domain (rest looked up from reference TRBV29-1 and TRBJ1-5): SAVISQKPSRDICQRGTSLTIQCQVDSQVTMMFWYRQQPGQSLTLIATANQGSEATYESGFVIDKFPISRPNLTFSTLTVSNMSPEDSSIYLCSVDYRGKTLCQPQHFGDGTRLSIL.

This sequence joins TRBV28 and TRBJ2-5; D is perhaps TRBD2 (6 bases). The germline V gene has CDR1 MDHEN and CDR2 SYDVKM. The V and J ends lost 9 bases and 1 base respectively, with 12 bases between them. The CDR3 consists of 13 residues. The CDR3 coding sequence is TGTGCCAGTGGGATCGGGGGCCAAGAGACCCAGTACTTC. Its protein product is CASGIGGQETQYF.